These 9 T cell receptor beta chains were all obtained from the same sample, sequenced in a study of blood T cell repertoires in COVID-19. Generated by immunoSEQ multiplex PCR, the TCRdb table keeps only in-frame clones and is missing some. The sample lists 70,000 to 100,000 clones; about 80% were seen once. What was sequenced was peripheral blood. Receptors originate from a human donor in a cohort sampled during active COVID-19.

The rearrangement uses TRBV5-1 and TRBJ1-2; 8 bases match TRBD1. V lost 1 base, J lost 5 bases, and 7 bases stayed unmatched. The germline CDR1 and CDR2 sequences are SGHRS and YFSETQ. The CDR3 is made up of 15 amino acids. The CDR3, as DNA: TGCGCCAGCAGCTTGCGACAGGGGACGGGGTATGGCTACACCTTC. Translating it yields CASSLRQGTGYGYTF.

The CDR3 DNA sequence: TGTGCCAGTACCGCAACTTACAGGAACACTGAAGCTTTCTTT. The encoded protein is CASTATYRNTEAFF. This sequence joins TRBV19 and TRBJ1-1, with D uncertain. Trimming pared 7 bases from V and 1 base from J, leaving 13 bases between. The germline CDR1 and CDR2 sequences are LNHDA and SQIVND (reference sequence). The CDR3 contains 14 residues.

The J gene is TRBJ1-4, the V gene TRBV7-2; no reliable D call. Germline loops: CDR1 SGHTA, CDR2 FQGNSA. Between the trimmed V and J ends, which lost 7 bases and 7 bases, there was a span of 13 bases. The CDR3 covers 13 residues. The CDR3 region is CASNSGRGEKLFF. In nucleotides, the CDR3 is TGTGCCAGCAACAGCGGGAGAGGTGAAAAACTGTTTTTT.

V gene TRBV2 combines with J gene TRBJ2-6; tentative D call: TRBD1 (5 bases). Trimming pared 5 bases from V and 1 base from J, leaving 15 bases between. Germline loops: CDR1 SNHLY, CDR2 FYNNEI. This CDR3 is 17 amino acids long. In nucleotides, the CDR3 is TGTGCCAGCAGTTCCCAGGGCCAATCTTCTGGGGCCAACGTCCTGACTTTC. This encodes CASSSQGQSSGANVLTF.

J is TRBJ1-2 and V is TRBV18; D gene unclear. The CDR3 is 17 amino acids. Germline V lookup: CDR1 KGHSH, CDR2 LQKENI. Trimming removed 2 bases from V and 7 bases from J, with 23 bases in between. CDR3 nucleotides: TGTGCCAGCTCACCAGGCATAGAACAGTCGTTGGTCCGTGGCTACACCTTC. The encoded protein is CASSPGIEQSLVRGYTF.

This chain uses TRBV19 with TRBJ1-6; D is unresolved. V was cut by 10 bases and J by 10 bases, with 17 bases left in between. Germline CDR1 and CDR2: LNHDA and SQIVND (reference sequence). The CDR3 extends over 13 amino acids. The CDR3 loop reads CATHGGPGSPLHF. The CDR3 DNA reads TGTGCCACTCACGGAGGCCCGGGGTCACCCCTCCACTTT.

The chain is built from TRBV28 and TRBJ1-2, with 8 bases lining up with TRBD1. Germline lookup yields CDR1 MDHEN and CDR2 SYDVKM. V shed 5 bases, J shed 4 bases, and the junction held 6 bases outside the gene matches. This CDR3 region has 14 residues. As DNA, the CDR3 is TGTGCCAGCAGTACGACAGGGGTGTTCTATGGCTACACCTTC. Protein: CASSTTGVFYGYTF.

The chain joins TRBV6-2 or TRBV6-3 to TRBJ2-2; possibly TRBD1 for D (6 bases). This CDR3 contains 17 residues. Between the trimmed V and J ends, which lost 4 bases and 1 base, there was a span of 16 bases. CDR1 MNHEY and CDR2 SVGEGT come from the germline V gene. In DNA form, the CDR3 reads TGTGCCAGCAGTTTTCGCCCAAGGACAGAGAACACCGGGGAGCTGTTTTTT. Translating it yields CASSFRPRTENTGELFF.

V gene TRBV10-2 combines with J gene TRBJ1-2; D possibly corresponds to TRBD1 (6 bases). The CDR3 is 13 residues long. Trimming pared 11 bases from V and 4 bases from J, leaving 17 bases between. Germline assignment: CDR1 WSHSY and CDR2 SAAADI. The CDR3 spells CAGYRDRGYGYTF. In nucleotides, the CDR3 is TGCGCCGGGTACAGGGATCGGGGCTATGGCTACACCTTC.